Included here is one T cell receptor beta chain sequence, with context. Its antigen target is currently unknown. Per-nucleotide qualities are absent, and no much larger clonotype sits a single base away. Using the deep immunoSEQ assay, TCR CDR3 regions were amplified from genomic DNA by multiplex PCR. For each cell subset, the extracted genomic DNA was distributed evenly across all wells of several immunoSEQ 96-well plates, and each plate served as one replicate. For sorted subsets, each replicate PCR was loaded with 200 ng genomic DNA, equivalent to 30,000 or so T cell genomes. Purified libraries were measured with a Qubit 3.0 fluorometer, size-checked on a Bioanalyzer 2100, and measured again with the KAPA Library Quantification kit. Each immunoSEQ 96-well plate was sequenced on its own single-read 150-cycle Illumina NextSeq 550 flow cell. Per the source publication's procedure: Because only junctional sequences without quality scores were contained in the immunoSEQ output, filtering matching that applied to full-length reads could not be performed. Sequences were annotated with PyIR, a Python wrapper for IgBLAST v1.9, and V/J genes and CDR3 were assigned using IMGT germline references. Reads were removed for weak V/J assignments (E-value above 1e-6), missing CDR3, stop codons, out-of-frame junctions, or ambiguous translated residues. V3J clonotypes were defined as sequences sharing an identical inferred V gene, J gene, and CDR3 amino acid sequence. The percentage overlap between two repertoires was calculated by dividing the number of shared unique clonotypes by the size of the smaller repertoire. Richness of each repertoire was evaluated using RTK rarefaction, the Chao1 estimator, and Recon v2.1 estimates of unobserved clonotypes. Generation probabilities were computed with OLGA for all TCRbeta clonotypes obtained by the gDNA method from a few donors. Imported from immuneACCESS, the table was reduced by TCRdb to in-frame sequences with V and J called. These copies leave out some clones; in studies compared against another copy, an unresolved V gene accounts for under half, and the cause of the remainder is not known. The V and J calls and the clone size are those of that table, but D and trimming were determined from the DNA. The sample table records 1.5 million to 2.5 million clones; about 95% of these occur just once. The ten largest account for 0.9% to 1.5% of the sample.

This sample was taken from a study of shared clonotypes between healthy human individuals (dated by TCRdb to 2019 to 2021). A note on the overall study: The cohort comprised a couple of women and a few men aged 18 to 49 years. For each donor, three plates each were used for CD4 naive and CD4 memory, two plates were used for CD8 naive, and one plate was used for CD8 memory. The study deeply sequenced blood TCR repertoires of five healthy adults to estimate repertoire size and the extent of clonotype sharing between individuals. Different laboratories and diverse techniques were used to prepare libraries and sequence TCR repertoires, to increase sequencing depth and limit assay-specific biases. Each donor's leukapheresis produced roughly between roughly 0.9 and 9 billion PBMCs. What the study reported, not specific to this receptor: Sampling was restricted to blood, and TCR repertoires in tissues likely differ from the TCR repertoires found in blood. Pairwise subsampling indicated that sequencing depth was expected to affect the degree of clonotype sharing among donors. Compared with non-shared clonotypes, the clonotypes found in all four sorted-subset donors had higher generation probabilities. The small number of donors limited the genetic and exposure-history diversity represented. Incomplete sequencing was indicated by rarefaction of sorted-subset datasets, despite the large sequencing depth. Naive subsets generally had larger estimated clonotype richness than memory subsets did. Sharing across a few donors was observed for approximately 5% of naive CD4, 3% to 4% of naive CD8, roughly 2.4% of memory CD4, and around 0.42% of memory CD8 clonotypes.

Relative to germline, V is 2 bases shorter and J is 0 bases shorter, with 11 bases between their ends. Taken from cysteine to phenylalanine, the CDR3 has 15 residues. Of all the DNA, just the CDR3 is kept, 45 bases in frame from base 1. From the germline V gene, CDR1 is MNHEY and CDR2 is SVGAGI. CD8 naive samples consisted of CD45RO-negative cells that were positively selected for CCR7, yielding a CD45RA+CCR7+ population without TemRA cells. The donors were healthy, HIV-negative adults with no recently reported acute infections or vaccinations. Every donor was a Caucasian adult living in Nashville, Tennessee, USA. After blood collection by leukapheresis, PBMCs were isolated using Ficoll-Histopaque density gradient centrifugation and then cryopreserved in the vapor phase of liquid nitrogen. Purity and quantity of every magnetically sorted T cell population were checked by analytical flow cytometry. Genomic DNA was isolated from each sorted fraction and quantified by UV absorbance on a Nanodrop 2000c.

The chain is assembled from TRBV6-5 and TRBJ2-7, with the D gene uncertain. Sequencing was performed on naive CD8+ T cells sorted from blood. Interpreted using the paper, the cell subset or site label stands for: CD45RA+CCR7+. The TCR comes from a man younger than 30 in good health. The CDR3 amino acid sequence is: CASSYTTESSYEQYF. The nucleotide sequence reads TGTGCCAGCAGTTACACCACAGAGAGCTCCTACGAGCAGTACTTC.